Shown below are 5 T cell receptor beta chains from a single sample sequenced in a study of blood T cell repertoires in COVID-19. Clones were sequenced by immunoSEQ multiplex PCR, and TCRdb holds only the in-frame ones, with some missing. The sample has 90,000 to 100,000 clones, around 85% seen once. Material: peripheral blood. The source is a human donor in a cohort sampled during active COVID-19.

This chain links TRBV23-1 with TRBJ2-7, with 8 bases that match TRBD1. Being an ORF, TRBV23-1 has a function that is uncertain. Trimming took 0 bases from V and 3 from J; bases not matched to a gene: 7. CDR3 length equals 16 residues. The CDR3: CASSQSVSQGDYEQYF. The CDR3 DNA reads as TGCGCCAGCAGTCAATCAGTGTCACAGGGGGACTACGAGCAGTACTTC.

This chain connects TRBV25-1 to TRBJ2-7; TRBD2 aligns across 8 bases. The junction had 6 bases not matched to a gene; V was cut back by 8 bases and J by 0 bases. Germline CDR1 MGHDK, CDR2 SYGVNS. The length of the CDR3 is 14 residues. CDR3 DNA sequence: TGTGCCAGCCGGGAGGGGTCCAGCTCCTACGAGCAGTACTTC. This translates into CASREGSSSYEQYF.

The chain recombines TRBV30 with TRBJ2-7, with D perhaps matching TRBD2 (5 bases). The CDR3 is 12 residues long. Per germline, CDR1 GTSNPN and CDR2 SVGIG (reference sequence). V dropped 3 bases and J dropped 4 bases, with 10 bases sitting between them. CDR3 bases: TGTGCCTGGAGCCTGAGGGCATACGAGCAGTACTTC. Translation gives CAWSLRAYEQYF.

The rearrangement joins TRBV5-6 to TRBJ1-2, with 7 bases fitting TRBD1. The CDR3 consists of 12 residues. With 4 bases clipped from V and 8 bases from J, the junction kept 5 bases outside the gene matches. From germline, CDR1 is SGHDT and CDR2 YYEEEE. The DNA for the CDR3 is TGTGCCAGCAGCGCACAGGGGATCGGCTACACCTTC. As protein: CASSAQGIGYTF.

The chain joins TRBV28 to TRBJ1-5; D is unresolved. V lost 5 bases, J lost 7 bases, and 18 bases lay in between. The CDR3 has 15 amino acids. Germline CDR1 MDHEN, CDR2 SYDVKM. The CDR3 sequence is CASSPTSFYTQPQHF. The CDR3 region has the DNA TGTGCCAGCAGTCCCACGTCGTTTTACACCCAGCCCCAGCATTTT.